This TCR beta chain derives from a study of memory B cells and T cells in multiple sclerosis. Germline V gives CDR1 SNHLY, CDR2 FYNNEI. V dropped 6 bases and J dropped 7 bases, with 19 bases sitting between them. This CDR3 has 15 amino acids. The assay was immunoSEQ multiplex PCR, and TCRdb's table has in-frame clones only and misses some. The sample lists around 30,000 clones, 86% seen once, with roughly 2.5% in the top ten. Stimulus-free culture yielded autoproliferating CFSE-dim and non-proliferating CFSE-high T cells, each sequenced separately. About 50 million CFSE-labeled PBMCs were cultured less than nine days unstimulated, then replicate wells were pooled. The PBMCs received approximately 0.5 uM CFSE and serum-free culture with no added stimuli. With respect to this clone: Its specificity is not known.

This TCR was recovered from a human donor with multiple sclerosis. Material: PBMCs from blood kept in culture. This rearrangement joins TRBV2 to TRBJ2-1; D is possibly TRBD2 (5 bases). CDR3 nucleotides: TGTGCCAGCAGCGCTACTAGGACTGAGCCGAATGAGCAGTTCTTC. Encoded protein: CASSATRTEPNEQFF. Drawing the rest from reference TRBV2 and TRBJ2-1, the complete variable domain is EPEVTQTPSHQVTQMGQEVILRCVPISNHLYFYWYRQILGQKVEFLVSFYNNEISEKSEIFDDQFSVERPDGSNFTLKIRSTKLEDSAMYFCASSATRTEPNEQFFGPGTRLTVL.